This note documents a single TCR beta chain sequence. What this receptor recognizes is not known. No qualities accompany the bases; no much larger clone lies one base away. The data stem from a study of T cell responses to AZD1222 COVID-19 vaccine (dated by TCRdb to about 2021). The study in broad terms: Because spike-specific TCR depth and breadth did not differ between the two schedules, AZD1222 recipients who got a second dose at roughly 4 weeks were pooled with those who got a second dose at roughly 12 weeks. A total of 233 trial participants underwent TCR sequencing, of whom 200 to 220 received two doses of AZD1222 and 26 received two doses of the MenACWY control vaccine. Enrollment into the trials was organized by age into subgroups of 18-55, 56-69 and 70-plus years, and those subgroups contained roughly 140, 27 and 60 TCR-sequenced participants, respectively. The research as a whole found: A significant rise in spike-specific TCR breadth and depth was observed after two AZD1222 doses relative to day 0 and relative to MenACWY recipients. Epitopes outside the regions mutated in the B.1.351 and B.1.1.7 variants were reportedly recognized by nearly half of the unique spike-specific TCRs. Conclusions about previously exposed vaccinees were limited because only a handful of AZD1222 recipients were SARS-CoV-2 seropositive at baseline. Because no samples from the day 14 peak response were available, repertoires could be characterized only after the peak T cell response. The whole spike protein was spanned by vaccine-associated CD4 TCRs, and dominant responses were seen in regions 160-218 and 743-854. Participants were mostly white British, with more females than males. The authors suggested clonal diversity may have been underestimated. The 56-69-year group was small, and its depth increase did not reach significance, likely because of low power.

The CDR3 regions of human TCRbeta chains were analyzed by immunosequencing. Per the authors' processing: Repertoire TCRs were matched against a reference library of SARS-CoV-2-specific TCRs generated with the MIRA antigen-specificity platform. Breadth meant the fraction of unique TCRs that were SARS-CoV-2-associated, whereas depth meant the fraction of total T cells that were SARS-CoV-2-associated. Using the MIRA data, each spike-specific TCR was mapped to the spike region that the TCR reacts to and placed in a CD4 or CD8 class. Log10-transformed breadth and depth values were compared by one-way ANOVA with Sidak's multiple comparisons tests. The immuneACCESS repertoire file appears here via TCRdb, limited to in-frame rearrangements. These files lack a portion of the clones; in checked studies, under half of the deficit traces to unresolved V genes, and the cause of the others is not known. Clone size and V and J calls were adopted from that table, with D and trimming inferred from the DNA. The sample profile shows about 130,000 clones; around 94% of them were found once. The ten largest clones add up to around 6.6% of the sample.

According to the study, the label for this sample's time point signals: baseline before first vaccination. Samples from vaccinated people were obtained from the UK trials COV001 and COV002, which included a single-blind randomized controlled phase 2/3 trial of AZD1222 (ChAdOx1 nCoV-19) in healthy adults. Trial participant PBMC samples were collected at day 0 and day 28 after the second dose for TCRbeta chain sequencing. Per the germline V gene, SGHRS is the CDR1 and YFSETQ is the CDR2. The CDR3 goes from the cysteine to the phenylalanine over 14 residues. The sequence is cut down to CDR3 DNA, 42 bases in frame from base 1. The V and J ends are trimmed by 4 bases and 1 base, leaving 11 bases between them.

The V and J genes are TRBV5-1 and TRBJ1-1; confidence is insufficient to name the D gene. The sample here was peripheral blood, taken on day 0 of AZD1222 vaccination. The origin of this receptor is an adult in good health. The sequenced DNA: TGCGCCAGCAGCCTGGCCATATCGAACACTGAAGCTTTCTTT. It translates to CASSLAISNTEAFF.